The rows below give T cell receptor beta chains drawn from one sample of a study of OX40 agonist ivuxolimab in advanced cancers. Data came from immunoSEQ multiplex PCR; TCRdb stores just in-frame clones and leaves some out. Of fewer than 35,000 clones in the sample, around 90% were seen once. Specimen: CD4+ or CD8+ T cells sorted from blood, collected in a trial of the OX40 agonist ivuxolimab. These receptor sequences come from an adult with an advanced solid tumor such as melanoma, head and neck, liver or kidney cancer. Both conserved end residues are part of each CDR3. A D gene is named only where the DNA matches it firmly. Expanded clones get a size class; other rows say once, few or many, or leave the size out.

d_call: .; j_call: TRBJ1-2; v_call: TRBV7-9; clone_size: .; cdr3_aa: CASSLAGALGYTF; cdr3_nt: TGTGCCAGCAGCTTGGCAGGGGCGCTTGGCTACACCTTC
d_call: .; j_call: TRBJ1-5; v_call: TRBV6-5; clone_size: few; cdr3_aa: CASSFRYDDNQPQHF; cdr3_nt: TGTGCCAGCAGTTTCCGATACGACGACAATCAGCCCCAGCATTTT
d_call: TRBD2; j_call: TRBJ2-5; v_call: TRBV15; clone_size: .; cdr3_aa: CATGTSGVETQYF; cdr3_nt: TGTGCCACCGGGACTAGCGGGGTAGAGACCCAGTACTTC
d_call: .; j_call: TRBJ1-5; v_call: TRBV7-6; clone_size: .; cdr3_aa: CASSSGGGYQPQHF; cdr3_nt: TGTGCCAGCAGCTCGGGGGGGGGCTATCAGCCCCAGCATTTT
d_call: .; j_call: TRBJ2-7; v_call: TRBV5-4; clone_size: .; cdr3_aa: CASSSAYEQYF; cdr3_nt: TGTGCCAGCAGCTCCGCTTACGAGCAGTACTTC
d_call: TRBD1; j_call: TRBJ1-3; v_call: TRBV6-6; clone_size: .; cdr3_aa: CASKNDRGSGNTIYF; cdr3_nt: TGTGCCAGCAAGAACGACAGGGGGTCTGGAAACACCATATATTTT
d_call: .; j_call: TRBJ1-2; v_call: TRBV9; clone_size: .; cdr3_aa: CASSVQGGGYTF; cdr3_nt: TGTGCCAGCAGCGTGCAGGGAGGTGGCTACACCTTC
d_call: .; j_call: TRBJ2-1; v_call: TRBV11-3; clone_size: .; cdr3_aa: CASSPSVGELEEQFF; cdr3_nt: TGTGCCAGCAGCCCCTCGGTGGGGGAGTTGGAAGAGCAGTTCTTC
d_call: TRBD2; j_call: TRBJ2-3; v_call: TRBV7-3; clone_size: .; cdr3_aa: CASSPRLAQGVTQYF; cdr3_nt: TGTGCCAGCAGCCCCCGACTAGCGCAAGGAGTTACGCAGTATTTT
d_call: .; j_call: TRBJ2-5; v_call: TRBV6-4; clone_size: .; cdr3_aa: CAARVLGGCETQYF; cdr3_nt: TGTGCCGCGCGCGTTCTCGGGGGATGCGAGACCCAGTACTTC
d_call: .; j_call: TRBJ2-3; v_call: TRBV5-1; clone_size: .; cdr3_aa: CASSPITVRGTDTQYF; cdr3_nt: TGCGCCAGCAGCCCCATAACGGTGAGAGGGACAGATACGCAGTATTTT
d_call: .; j_call: TRBJ2-3; v_call: TRBV27; clone_size: .; cdr3_aa: CASSELASTDTQYF; cdr3_nt: TGTGCCAGCAGTGAGCTCGCCAGCACAGATACGCAGTATTTT
d_call: TRBD2; j_call: TRBJ2-3; v_call: TRBV13; clone_size: .; cdr3_aa: CASSPGEGGSTDTQYF; cdr3_nt: TGTGCCAGCAGTCCCGGGGAGGGAGGGAGCACAGATACGCAGTATTTT
d_call: .; j_call: TRBJ1-2; v_call: TRBV29-1; clone_size: .; cdr3_aa: CSVAPTQGYTF; cdr3_nt: TGCAGCGTTGCTCCAACCCAAGGCTACACCTTC
d_call: TRBD1; j_call: TRBJ2-2; v_call: TRBV19; clone_size: .; cdr3_aa: CASSIQTGGAGELFF; cdr3_nt: TGTGCCAGTAGTATACAGACAGGGGGGGCCGGGGAGCTGTTTTTT
d_call: .; j_call: TRBJ1-3; v_call: TRBV6-5; clone_size: .; cdr3_aa: CASSPSVGNTIYF; cdr3_nt: TGTGCCAGCAGCCCTTCCGTTGGAAACACCATATATTTT
d_call: .; j_call: TRBJ2-4; v_call: TRBV16; clone_size: .; cdr3_aa: CASSLGTAEGIQYF; cdr3_nt: TGTGCCAGCAGCCTCGGGACTGCCGAGGGCATTCAGTACTTC
d_call: TRBD2; j_call: TRBJ2-1; v_call: TRBV9; clone_size: once; cdr3_aa: CASSGGTNSYNEQFF; cdr3_nt: TGTGCCAGCAGCGGAGGGACTAACTCCTACAATGAGCAGTTCTTC
d_call: .; j_call: TRBJ2-7; v_call: TRBV11-2; clone_size: .; cdr3_aa: CASSLGSPYEQYF; cdr3_nt: TGTGCCAGCAGCTTGGGCAGTCCCTACGAGCAGTACTTC
d_call: TRBD2; j_call: TRBJ2-2; v_call: TRBV19; clone_size: .; cdr3_aa: CASTLAGINTGELFF; cdr3_nt: TGTGCCAGTACCCTAGCGGGGATCAACACCGGGGAGCTGTTTTTT
d_call: TRBD2; j_call: TRBJ2-3; v_call: TRBV6-6; clone_size: .; cdr3_aa: CASSLAGGSTDTQYF; cdr3_nt: TGTGCCAGCAGTTTAGCGGGGGGCAGCACAGATACGCAGTATTTT
d_call: .; j_call: TRBJ2-3; v_call: TRBV6-5; clone_size: .; cdr3_aa: CASSFQGPDTQYF; cdr3_nt: TGTGCCAGCAGTTTCCAGGGGCCAGATACGCAGTATTTT
d_call: .; j_call: TRBJ1-1; v_call: TRBV29-1; clone_size: .; cdr3_aa: CSVITGLNTEAFF; cdr3_nt: TGCAGCGTAATCACAGGACTGAACACTGAAGCTTTCTTT
d_call: .; j_call: TRBJ2-7; v_call: TRBV19; clone_size: .; cdr3_aa: CASSFGYEQYF; cdr3_nt: TGTGCCAGTAGTTTTGGGTACGAGCAGTACTTC
d_call: .; j_call: TRBJ1-1; v_call: TRBV9; clone_size: .; cdr3_aa: CASSARGGVNSNTEAFF; cdr3_nt: TGTGCCAGCAGCGCGAGGGGGGGCGTTAATTCGAACACTGAAGCTTTCTTT
d_call: .; j_call: TRBJ1-4; v_call: TRBV11-2; clone_size: .; cdr3_aa: CASTATWNNEKLFF; cdr3_nt: TGTGCCAGCACCGCGACGTGGAATAATGAAAAACTGTTTTTT
d_call: TRBD2; j_call: TRBJ2-7; v_call: TRBV5-6; clone_size: .; cdr3_aa: CASSLAGTSSAYEQYF; cdr3_nt: TGTGCCAGCAGCCTGGCCGGGACTAGCTCGGCTTACGAGCAGTACTTC
d_call: .; j_call: TRBJ2-1; v_call: TRBV7-3; clone_size: .; cdr3_aa: CASSLTGGVSYNEQFF; cdr3_nt: TGTGCCAGCAGCTTAACCGGGGGCGTTTCCTACAATGAGCAGTTCTTC
d_call: .; j_call: TRBJ2-5; v_call: TRBV23-1; clone_size: .; cdr3_aa: CASWGRGGETQYF; cdr3_nt: TGCGCCAGCTGGGGGCGGGGAGGAGAGACCCAGTACTTC
d_call: .; j_call: TRBJ2-4; v_call: TRBV11-2; clone_size: .; cdr3_aa: CASSLYAMGAKNIQYF; cdr3_nt: TGTGCCAGCAGCTTATATGCGATGGGCGCCAAAAACATTCAGTACTTC